This T cell receptor beta chain was profiled in a study of prognosis after radiotherapy for stage I lung cancer. Looking at the study overall: Aged roughly 50 to 84 years, with a median of around 74 years, the patients were more than 10 men and five or six women. After radiotherapy, distant metastases appeared in a handful of patients at a median of 7 months, and 15 or so patients showed no significant progression.

It was by two-round multiplex PCR that TCR beta CDR3 was amplified from genomic DNA. Primers (each specific to one TRBV or TRBJ gene) were used in first-round PCR. TCRdb reprocessed the multiplex PCR reads via MiXCR and lists one record per CDR3 protein. The profile covers about 20,000 distinct CDR3 sequences, with 43% appearing a single time and approximately 31% taken by the ten largest. This CDR3 is 15 amino acids long. CDR1 is SNHLY and CDR2 is FYNNEI in the germline V gene. V lost 6 bases and J 5 bases, leaving 19 bases between the germline ends. Two sampling time points were used, and six milliliters of peripheral blood were drawn at each.

This specimen consisted of PBMCs, obtained before or after stereotactic body radiation therapy (not recorded which). V and J are TRBV2 and TRBJ1-2, with TRBD1 as a possible D gene (6 bases). This receptor was identified in a donor aged 50 or older with non-small cell lung cancer. CDR3 nucleotide sequence: TGTGCCAGCAGAGAGGGGTCCCAGGGGAATTATGGCTACACCTTC. It is translated as CASREGSQGNYGYTF.